This T cell receptor beta chain was recovered during a study of blood T cell repertoires in COVID-19. The overall study: From the United States, Italy and Spain came samples of acute and convalescent COVID-19. The analysed material was cDNA or gDNA that came from T cells, B-cell-depleted T cells, or PBMCs.

As handled by the study authors: Amplification of reference gene primers provided the estimated nucleated cell counts. Assay: immunoSEQ multiplex PCR; the TCRdb copy retains only in-frame clones and omits some. That table furnishes V, J and clone size, whereas the DNA furnished D and trimming. The data contain 250,000 to 300,000 clones, 86% of them singletons. Germline V gene lookup returns CDR1 SNHLY and CDR2 FYNNEI. V lost 8 bases and J 4 bases, leaving 11 bases between the germline ends. This CDR3 contains 12 residues. Sample: peripheral blood. The chain couples TRBV2 to TRBJ2-5, with TRBD2 as a possible D gene (5 bases). This clonotype was obtained from a man aged 18 to 30 with active or convalescent COVID-19. CDR3 residues: CASRDPIETQYF. CDR3 nucleotide sequence: TGTGCCAGCCGGGATCCCATAGAGACCCAGTACTTC.